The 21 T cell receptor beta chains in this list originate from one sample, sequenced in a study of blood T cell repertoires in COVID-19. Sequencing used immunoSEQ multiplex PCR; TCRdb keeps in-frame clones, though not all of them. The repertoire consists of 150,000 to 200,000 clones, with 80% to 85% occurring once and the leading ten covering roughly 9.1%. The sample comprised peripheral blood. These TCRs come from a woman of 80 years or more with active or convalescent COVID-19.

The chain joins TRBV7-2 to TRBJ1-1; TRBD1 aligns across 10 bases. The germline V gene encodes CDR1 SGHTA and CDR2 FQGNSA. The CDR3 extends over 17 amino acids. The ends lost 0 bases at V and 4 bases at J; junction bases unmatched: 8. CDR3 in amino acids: CASSLASTGGGSTEAFF. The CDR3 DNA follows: TGTGCCAGCAGCTTAGCGTCGACAGGGGGCGGTAGCACTGAAGCTTTCTTT. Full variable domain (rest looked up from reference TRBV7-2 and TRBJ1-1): GAGVSQSPSNKVTEKGKDVELRCDPISGHTALYWYRQSLGQGLEFLIYFQGNSAPDKSGLPSDRFSAERTGGSVSTLTIQRTQQEDSAVYLCASSLASTGGGSTEAFFGQGTRLTVV.

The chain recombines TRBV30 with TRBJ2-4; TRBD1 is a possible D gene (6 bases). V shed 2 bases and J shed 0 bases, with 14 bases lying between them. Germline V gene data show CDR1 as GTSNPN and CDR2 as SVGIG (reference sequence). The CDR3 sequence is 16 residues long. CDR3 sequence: CAWSIGQSLAKNIQYF. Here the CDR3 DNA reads TGTGCCTGGAGTATTGGACAGAGCCTAGCCAAAAACATTCAGTACTTC. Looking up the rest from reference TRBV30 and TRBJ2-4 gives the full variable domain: SQTIHQWPATLVQPVGSPLSLECTVEGTSNPNLYWYRQAAGRGLQLLFYSVGIGQISSEVPQNLSASRPQDRQFILSSKKLLLSDSGFYLCAWSIGQSLAKNIQYFGAGTRLSVL.

CDR3 in amino acids: CASSHLPGLGFYEQYF. The CDR3 region has the DNA TGCGCCAGCAGCCACCTTCCGGGACTAGGGTTCTACGAGCAGTACTTC. The chain carries TRBV4-3 and TRBJ2-7; 8 positions match TRBD2. The CDR3 contains 16 residues. The germline gives CDR1 LGHNA, CDR2 YSLEER. V lost 3 bases, J lost 3 bases, and 10 bases stayed unmatched.

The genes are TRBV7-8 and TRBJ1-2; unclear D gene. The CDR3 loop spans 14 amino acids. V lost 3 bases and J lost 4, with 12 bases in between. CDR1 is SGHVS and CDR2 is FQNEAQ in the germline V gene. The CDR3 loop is CASSFTPESYGYTF. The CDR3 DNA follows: TGTGCCAGCAGCTTTACGCCGGAGTCCTATGGCTACACCTTC.

Here the CDR3 reads CASSLVASLSTDTQYF. In DNA form, the CDR3 reads TGCGCCAGCAGCTTGGTGGCCTCTCTGAGCACAGATACGCAGTATTTT. The J gene is TRBJ2-3, the V gene TRBV5-1; no clear D. The length of the CDR3 is 16 residues. CDR1 and CDR2 from the germline V gene are SGHRS and YFSETQ. V shed 0 bases and J shed 0 bases, with 11 bases lying between them.

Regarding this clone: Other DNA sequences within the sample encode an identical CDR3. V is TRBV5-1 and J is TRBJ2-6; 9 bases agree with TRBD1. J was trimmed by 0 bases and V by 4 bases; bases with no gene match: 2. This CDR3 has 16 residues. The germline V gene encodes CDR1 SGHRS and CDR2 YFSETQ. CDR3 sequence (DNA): TGCGCCAGCAGCCCGGGACAGGGCTCTGGGGCCAACGTCCTGACTTTC. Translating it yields CASSPGQGSGANVLTF.

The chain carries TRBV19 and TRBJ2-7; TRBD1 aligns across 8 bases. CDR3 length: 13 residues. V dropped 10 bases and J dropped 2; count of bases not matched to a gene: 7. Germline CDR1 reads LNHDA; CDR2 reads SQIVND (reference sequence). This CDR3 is CATSGQGPYEQYF. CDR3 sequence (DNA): TGTGCCACATCCGGACAGGGCCCCTACGAGCAGTACTTC.

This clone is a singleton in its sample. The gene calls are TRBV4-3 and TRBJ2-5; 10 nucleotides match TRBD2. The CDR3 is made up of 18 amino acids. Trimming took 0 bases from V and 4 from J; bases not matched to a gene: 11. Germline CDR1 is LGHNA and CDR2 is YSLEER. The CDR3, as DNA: TGCGCCAGCAGCCAAGAGTTCTTAGCGGGGGGCCGGGGAGAGACCCAGTACTTC. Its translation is CASSQEFLAGGRGETQYF.

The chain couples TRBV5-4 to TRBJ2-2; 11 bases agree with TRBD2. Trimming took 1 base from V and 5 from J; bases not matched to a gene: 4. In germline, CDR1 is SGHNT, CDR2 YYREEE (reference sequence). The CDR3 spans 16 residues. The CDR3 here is CASSLRLAGKTGELFF. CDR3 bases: TGTGCCAGCAGCTTGCGACTAGCGGGAAAAACCGGGGAGCTGTTTTTT.

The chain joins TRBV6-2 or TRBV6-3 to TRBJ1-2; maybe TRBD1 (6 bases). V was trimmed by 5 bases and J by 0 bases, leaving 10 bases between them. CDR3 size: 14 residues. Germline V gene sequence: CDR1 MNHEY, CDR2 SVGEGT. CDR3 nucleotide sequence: TGTGCCAGCAGTGACGGACAGACTAACTATGGCTACACCTTC. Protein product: CASSDGQTNYGYTF.

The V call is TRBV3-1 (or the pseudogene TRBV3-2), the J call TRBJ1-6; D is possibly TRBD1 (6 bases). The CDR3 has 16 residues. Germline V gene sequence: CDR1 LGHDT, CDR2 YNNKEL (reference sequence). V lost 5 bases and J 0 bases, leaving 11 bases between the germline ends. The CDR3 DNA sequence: TGTGCCAGCAGCTACGCGGACAGCTCCTATAATTCACCCCTCCACTTT. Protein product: CASSYADSSYNSPLHF.

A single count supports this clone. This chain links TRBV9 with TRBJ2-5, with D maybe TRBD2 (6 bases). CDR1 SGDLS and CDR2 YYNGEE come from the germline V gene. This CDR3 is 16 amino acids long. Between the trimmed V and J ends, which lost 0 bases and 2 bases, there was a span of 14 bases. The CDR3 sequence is CASSVGRGAGQETQYF. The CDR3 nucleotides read TGTGCCAGCAGCGTAGGTAGGGGCGCGGGGCAAGAGACCCAGTACTTC.

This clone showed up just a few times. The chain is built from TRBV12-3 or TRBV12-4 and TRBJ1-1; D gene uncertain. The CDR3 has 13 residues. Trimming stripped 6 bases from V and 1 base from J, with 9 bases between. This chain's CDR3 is CASRAEENTEAFF. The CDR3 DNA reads TGTGCCAGCAGGGCGGAAGAGAACACTGAAGCTTTCTTT.

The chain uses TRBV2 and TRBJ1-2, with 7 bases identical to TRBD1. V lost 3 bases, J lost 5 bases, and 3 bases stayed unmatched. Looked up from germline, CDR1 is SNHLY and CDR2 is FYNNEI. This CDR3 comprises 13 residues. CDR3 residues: CASSETGMYGYTF. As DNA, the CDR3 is TGTGCCAGCAGTGAGACAGGGATGTATGGCTACACCTTC.

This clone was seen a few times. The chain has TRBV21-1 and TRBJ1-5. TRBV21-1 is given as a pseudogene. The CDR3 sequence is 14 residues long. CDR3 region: CASSKRAGDQPQHF. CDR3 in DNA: TGTGCCAGCAGCAAACGGGCCGGGGATCAGCCCCAGCATTTT.

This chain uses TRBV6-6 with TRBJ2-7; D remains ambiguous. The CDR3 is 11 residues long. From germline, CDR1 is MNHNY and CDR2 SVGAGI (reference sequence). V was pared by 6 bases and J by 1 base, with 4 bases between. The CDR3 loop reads CASSPSYEQYF. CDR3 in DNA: TGTGCCAGCAGCCCGTCCTACGAGCAGTACTTC.

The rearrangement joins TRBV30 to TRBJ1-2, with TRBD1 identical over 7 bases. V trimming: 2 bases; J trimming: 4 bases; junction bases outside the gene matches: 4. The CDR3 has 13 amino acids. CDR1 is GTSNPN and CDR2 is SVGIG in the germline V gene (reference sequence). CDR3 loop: CAWSRDRPYGYTF. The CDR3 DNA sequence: TGTGCCTGGAGTCGGGACAGACCCTATGGCTACACCTTC. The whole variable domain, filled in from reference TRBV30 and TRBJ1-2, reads SQTIHQWPATLVQPVGSPLSLECTVEGTSNPNLYWYRQAAGRGLQLLFYSVGIGQISSEVPQNLSASRPQDRQFILSSKKLLLSDSGFYLCAWSRDRPYGYTFGSGTRLTVV.

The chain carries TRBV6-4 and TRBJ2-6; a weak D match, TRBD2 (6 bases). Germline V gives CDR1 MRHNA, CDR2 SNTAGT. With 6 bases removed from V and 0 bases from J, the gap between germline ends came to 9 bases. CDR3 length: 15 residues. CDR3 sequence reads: CASSGGDSGANVLTF. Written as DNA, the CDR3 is TGTGCCAGCAGCGGCGGGGACTCTGGGGCCAACGTCCTGACTTTC.

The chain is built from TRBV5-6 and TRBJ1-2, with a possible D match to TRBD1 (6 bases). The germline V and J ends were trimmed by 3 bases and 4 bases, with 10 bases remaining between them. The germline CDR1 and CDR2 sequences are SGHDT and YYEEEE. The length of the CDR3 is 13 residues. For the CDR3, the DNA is TGTGCCAGCAGCTGGACAGAGAGCTATGGCTACACCTTC. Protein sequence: CASSWTESYGYTF.

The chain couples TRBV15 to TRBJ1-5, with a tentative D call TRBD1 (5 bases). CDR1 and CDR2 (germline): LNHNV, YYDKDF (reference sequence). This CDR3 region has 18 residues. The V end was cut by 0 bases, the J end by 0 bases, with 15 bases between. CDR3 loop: CATSRDGEGAASNQPQHF. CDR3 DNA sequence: TGTGCCACCAGCAGAGATGGGGAAGGGGCCGCTAGCAATCAGCCCCAGCATTTT.

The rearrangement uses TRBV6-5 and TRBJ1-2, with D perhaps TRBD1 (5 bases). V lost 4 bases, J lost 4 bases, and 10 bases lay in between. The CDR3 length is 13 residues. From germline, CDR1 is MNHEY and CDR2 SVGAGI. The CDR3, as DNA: TGTGCCAGCAGTTCCTCCGACAGCTATGGCTACACCTTC. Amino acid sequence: CASSSSDSYGYTF.